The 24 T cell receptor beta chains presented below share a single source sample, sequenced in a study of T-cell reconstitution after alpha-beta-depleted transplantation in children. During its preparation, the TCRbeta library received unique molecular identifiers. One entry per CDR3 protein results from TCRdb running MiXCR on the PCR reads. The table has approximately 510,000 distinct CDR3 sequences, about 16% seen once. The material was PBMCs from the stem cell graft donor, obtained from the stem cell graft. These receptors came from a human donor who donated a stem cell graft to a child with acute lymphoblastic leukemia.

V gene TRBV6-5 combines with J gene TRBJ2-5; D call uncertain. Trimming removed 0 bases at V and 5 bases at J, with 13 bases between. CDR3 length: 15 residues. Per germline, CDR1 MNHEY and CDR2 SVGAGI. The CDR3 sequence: CASSYSHSTLETQYF. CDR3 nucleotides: TGTGCCAGCAGTTACTCGCACTCTACATTGGAGACCCAGTACTTC.

CDR3 sequence (DNA): TGCAGCGTTCCCTCTGGACTAGCCACAGATACGCAGTATTTT. Residues: CSVPSGLATDTQYF. The chain couples TRBV29-1 to TRBJ2-3; 8 bases fit TRBD2. The trim removed 5 bases at V and 2 bases at J, leaving 6 bases unmatched. The CDR3 totals 14 residues. The germline V gene encodes CDR1 SQVTM and CDR2 ANQGSEA.

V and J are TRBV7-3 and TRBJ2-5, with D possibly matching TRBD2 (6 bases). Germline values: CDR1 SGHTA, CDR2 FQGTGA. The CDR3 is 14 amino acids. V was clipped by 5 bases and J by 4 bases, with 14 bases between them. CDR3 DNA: TGTGCCAGCAGCCCCGGGGGAGGAGCAGAGACCCAGTACTTC. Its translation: CASSPGGGAETQYF.

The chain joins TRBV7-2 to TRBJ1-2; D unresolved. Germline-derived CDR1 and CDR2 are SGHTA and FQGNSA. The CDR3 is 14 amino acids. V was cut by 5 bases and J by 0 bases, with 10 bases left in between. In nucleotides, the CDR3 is TGTGCCAGCAGCCACAGACCGGCTAACTATGGCTACACCTTC. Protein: CASSHRPANYGYTF.

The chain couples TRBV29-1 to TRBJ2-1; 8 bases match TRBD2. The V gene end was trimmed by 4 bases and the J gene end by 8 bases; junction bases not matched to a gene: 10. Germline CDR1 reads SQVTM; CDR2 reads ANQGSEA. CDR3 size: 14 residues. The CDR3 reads CSVGTSLPTHEQFF. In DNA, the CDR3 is TGCAGCGTTGGGACTAGCCTACCAACACATGAGCAGTTCTTC.

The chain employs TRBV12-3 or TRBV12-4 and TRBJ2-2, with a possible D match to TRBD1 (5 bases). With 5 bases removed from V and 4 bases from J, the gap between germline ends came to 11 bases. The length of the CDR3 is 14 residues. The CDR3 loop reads CASSVQVPTGELFF. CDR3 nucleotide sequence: TGTGCCAGCAGTGTACAGGTTCCCACCGGGGAGCTGTTTTTT.

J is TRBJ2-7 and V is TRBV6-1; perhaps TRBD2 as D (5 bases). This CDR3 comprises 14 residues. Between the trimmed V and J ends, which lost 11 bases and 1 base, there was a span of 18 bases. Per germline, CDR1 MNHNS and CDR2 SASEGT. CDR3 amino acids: CAAAPSRGSYEQYF. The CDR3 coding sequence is TGTGCCGCCGCCCCTTCCCGGGGATCCTACGAGCAGTACTTC.

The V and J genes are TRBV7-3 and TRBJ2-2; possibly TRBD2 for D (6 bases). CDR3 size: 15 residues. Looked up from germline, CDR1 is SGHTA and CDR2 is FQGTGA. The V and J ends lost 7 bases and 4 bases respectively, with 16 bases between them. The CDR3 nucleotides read TGTGCCAGCACCGTGGACTACCGTTCCACCGGGGAGCTGTTTTTT. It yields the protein CASTVDYRSTGELFF.

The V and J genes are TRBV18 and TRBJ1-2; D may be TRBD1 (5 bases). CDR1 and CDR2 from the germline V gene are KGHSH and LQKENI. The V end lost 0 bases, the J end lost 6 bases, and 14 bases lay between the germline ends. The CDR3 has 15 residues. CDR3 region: CASSPPAGKGNGYTF. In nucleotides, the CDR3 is TGTGCCAGCTCACCACCGGCCGGGAAGGGGAATGGCTACACCTTC.

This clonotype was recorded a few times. DNA for the CDR3: TGTGCCAGCAGTCCCGGGCCACCTGGGGGCTACGAGCAGTACTTC. Translation gives CASSPGPPGGYEQYF. The genes are TRBV12-3 or TRBV12-4 and TRBJ2-7; the D call may be TRBD1 or TRBD2 (5 bases each). The CDR3 spans 15 residues. V dropped 5 bases and J dropped 3 bases, with 17 bases sitting between them.

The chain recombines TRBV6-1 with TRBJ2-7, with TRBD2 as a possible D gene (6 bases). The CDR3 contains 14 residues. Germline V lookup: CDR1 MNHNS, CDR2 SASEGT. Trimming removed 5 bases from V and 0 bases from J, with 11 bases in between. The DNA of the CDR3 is TGTGCCAGCAGTCTCCGGACTAACTCCTACGAGCAGTACTTC. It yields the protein CASSLRTNSYEQYF.

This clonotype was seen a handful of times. The CDR3 loop is CASSLGANLGGGRNTEAFF. CDR3 bases: TGTGCCAGCAGCTTAGGTGCAAATTTAGGGGGCGGAAGGAACACTGAAGCTTTCTTT. The V call is TRBV7-3, the J call TRBJ1-1; 7 bases fit TRBD1. The junction had 16 bases not matched to a gene; V was cut back by 2 bases and J by 1 base. The CDR3 length is 19 residues. The germline CDR1 and CDR2 sequences are SGHTA and FQGTGA.

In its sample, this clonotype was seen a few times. This CDR3 reads CASRTGTGGYEQYF. CDR3 nucleotide sequence: TGCGCCAGTAGAACCGGGACAGGGGGATACGAGCAGTACTTC. The gene calls are TRBV5-1 and TRBJ2-7, with TRBD1 identical over 11 bases. Trimming cost V 8 bases and J 4 bases; bases outside gene matches: 8. CDR1 is SGHRS, CDR2 YFSETQ, per germline. The CDR3 spans 14 residues.

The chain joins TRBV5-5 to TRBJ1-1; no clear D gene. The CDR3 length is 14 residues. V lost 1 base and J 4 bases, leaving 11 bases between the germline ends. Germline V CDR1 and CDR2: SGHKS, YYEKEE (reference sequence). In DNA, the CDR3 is TGTGCCAGCAGCTTGTCAACCACGGGCACTGAAGCTTTCTTT. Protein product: CASSLSTTGTEAFF. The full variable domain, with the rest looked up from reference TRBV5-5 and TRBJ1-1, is DAGVTQSPTHLIKTRGQQVTLRCSPISGHKSVSWYQQVLGQGPQFIFQYYEKEERGRGNFPDRFSARQFPNYSSELNVNALLLGDSALYLCASSLSTTGTEAFFGQGTRLTVV.

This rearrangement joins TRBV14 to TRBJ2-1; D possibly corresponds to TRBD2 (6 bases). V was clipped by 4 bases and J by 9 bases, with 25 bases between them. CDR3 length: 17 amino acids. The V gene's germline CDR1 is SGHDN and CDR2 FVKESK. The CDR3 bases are TGTGCCAGCAGCCGAATGGGCTTGCCTAGCGCCATCGGTGAGCAGTTCTTC. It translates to CASSRMGLPSAIGEQFF.

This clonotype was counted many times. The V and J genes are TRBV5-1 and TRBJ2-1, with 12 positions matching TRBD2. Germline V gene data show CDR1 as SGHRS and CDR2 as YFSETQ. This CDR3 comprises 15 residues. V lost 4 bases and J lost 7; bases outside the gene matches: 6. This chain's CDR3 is CASSPTSGSANEQFF. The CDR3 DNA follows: TGCGCCAGCAGCCCGACTAGCGGGAGTGCTAATGAGCAGTTCTTC. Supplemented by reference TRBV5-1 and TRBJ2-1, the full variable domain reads KAGVTQTPRYLIKTRGQQVTLSCSPISGHRSVSWYQQTPGQGLQFLFEYFSETQRNKGNFPGRFSGRQFSNSRSEMNVSTLELGDSALYLCASSPTSGSANEQFFGPGTRLTVL.

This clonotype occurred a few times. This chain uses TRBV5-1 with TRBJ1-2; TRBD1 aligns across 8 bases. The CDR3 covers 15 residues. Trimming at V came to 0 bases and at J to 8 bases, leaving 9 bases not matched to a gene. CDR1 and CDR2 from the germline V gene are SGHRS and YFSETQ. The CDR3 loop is CASSLEGQGGEGYTF. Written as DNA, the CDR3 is TGCGCCAGCAGCTTGGAAGGACAGGGAGGCGAGGGCTACACCTTC.

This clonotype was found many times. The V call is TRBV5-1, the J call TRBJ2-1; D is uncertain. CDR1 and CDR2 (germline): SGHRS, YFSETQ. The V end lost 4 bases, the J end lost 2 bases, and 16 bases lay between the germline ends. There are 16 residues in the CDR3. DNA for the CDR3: TGCGCCAGCAGCGATGAACTCGGAGACGCCTACAATGAGCAGTTCTTC. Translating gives CASSDELGDAYNEQFF.

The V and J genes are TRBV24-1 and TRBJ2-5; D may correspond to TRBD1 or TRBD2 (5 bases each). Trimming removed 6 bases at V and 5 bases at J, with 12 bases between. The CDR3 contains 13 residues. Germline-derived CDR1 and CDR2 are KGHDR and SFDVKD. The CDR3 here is CATSRGWGETQYF. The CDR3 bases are TGTGCCACCAGTAGGGGATGGGGGGAGACCCAGTACTTC.

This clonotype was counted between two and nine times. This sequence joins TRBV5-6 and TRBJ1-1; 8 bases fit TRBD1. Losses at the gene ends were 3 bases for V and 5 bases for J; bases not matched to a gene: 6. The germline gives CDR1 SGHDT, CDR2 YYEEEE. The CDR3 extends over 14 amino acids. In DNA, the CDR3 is TGTGCCAGCAGCTCCCCGGACAGGGCGACTGAAGCTTTCTTT. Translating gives CASSSPDRATEAFF.

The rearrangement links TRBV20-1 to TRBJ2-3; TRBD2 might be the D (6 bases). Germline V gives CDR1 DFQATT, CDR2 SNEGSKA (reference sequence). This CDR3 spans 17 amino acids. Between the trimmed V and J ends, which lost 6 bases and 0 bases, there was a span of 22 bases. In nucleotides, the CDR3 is TGCAGTGCCTCGGGACTCCCATACGCCTTTAGCACAGATACGCAGTATTTT. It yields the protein CSASGLPYAFSTDTQYF.

The CDR3, as DNA: TGTGCCAGCAGCTTAGTTTCAGAATCGGGCTACGAGCAGTACTTC. Translation gives CASSLVSESGYEQYF. The chain joins TRBV7-2 to TRBJ2-7; the D is unclear. The germline CDR1 and CDR2 sequences are SGHTA and FQGNSA. This CDR3 has 15 residues. The V end lost 1 base, the J end lost 3 bases, and 13 bases lay between the germline ends.

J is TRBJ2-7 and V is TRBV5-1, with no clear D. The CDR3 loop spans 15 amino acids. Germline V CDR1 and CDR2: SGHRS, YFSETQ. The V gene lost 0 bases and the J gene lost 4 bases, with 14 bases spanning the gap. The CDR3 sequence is CASSLEVGSEYEQYF. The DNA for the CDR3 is TGCGCCAGCAGCTTGGAGGTAGGGTCGGAGTACGAGCAGTACTTC. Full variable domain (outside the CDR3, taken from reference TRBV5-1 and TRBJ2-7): KAGVTQTPRYLIKTRGQQVTLSCSPISGHRSVSWYQQTPGQGLQFLFEYFSETQRNKGNFPGRFSGRQFSNSRSEMNVSTLELGDSALYLCASSLEVGSEYEQYFGPGTRLTVT.

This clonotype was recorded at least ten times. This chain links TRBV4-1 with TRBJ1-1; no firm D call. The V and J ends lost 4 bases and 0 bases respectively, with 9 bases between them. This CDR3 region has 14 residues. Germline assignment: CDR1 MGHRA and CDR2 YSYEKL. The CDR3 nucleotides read TGCGCCAGCAGCCCTTGGGGTATGAACACTGAAGCTTTCTTT. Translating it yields CASSPWGMNTEAFF.